The sequence of this T cell receptor (beta chain) was determined in a study of blood T cell repertoires in COVID-19. Turning to the study itself: Sources were T cells, B-cell-depleted T cells, or PBMCs; the material itself was cDNA or gDNA.

Under the authors' procedure: Quantification of nucleated cells was approximated via reference gene primer amplification. The data were produced by immunoSEQ multiplex PCR, yet TCRdb's version contains in-frame clones alone and is incomplete. The V and J calls and clone size were taken over from that table, and D and trimming were inferred from the DNA. The table lists about 150,000 clones, around 89% of them singletons. This clonotype was obtained from a man aged 55 to 70 with active or convalescent COVID-19. What was sequenced was peripheral blood.

The CDR3 nucleotides read TGTGCCAGCAGTGTGGCTAGAGCCTACGAGCAGTACTTC. This translates into CASSVARAYEQYF. The V and J genes are TRBV2 and TRBJ2-7, with unresolved D. V was trimmed by 4 bases and J by 2 bases, leaving 9 bases between them. The CDR3 contains 13 residues. Germline V lookup: CDR1 SNHLY, CDR2 FYNNEI.